This T cell receptor beta chain was sequenced in a study of T cells in Graves' hyperthyroidism and ophthalmopathy. Overall study results and limits: Among clonotypes expanded in thyroid above 0.001, most were also found in blood. Researchers report that a 13 V-J model separated ophthalmopathy from stable hyperthyroidism. Ophthalmopathy was model-predicted a median approximately 6.4 months pre-onset.

This clonotype appeared many times. Its specificity is not known. V lost 6 bases, J lost 4 bases, and 17 bases lay in between. This CDR3 spans 15 amino acids. The germline CDR1 and CDR2 sequences are SGHTA and FQGNSA. What was amplified from RNA transcripts were TCR beta CDR3 regions. TCR CDR3 regions were first amplified by RT-PCR with HTBI primers. TCRdb reanalysed the multiplex PCR reads using MiXCR and keeps one entry per CDR3 protein. The sample has around 350,000 distinct CDR3 sequences, about 14% seen once. Thyroid ultrasound and orbital computed tomography, with clinical symptoms and serum thyroxine and TRAb, informed diagnoses.

The sample comprised blood. This sequence originates from a young woman with Graves' ophthalmopathy. The chain combines TRBV7-2 with TRBJ2-3, with a weak D call TRBD2 (6 bases). The CDR3 loop is CASSSRLVGSDTQYF. The CDR3 DNA follows: TGTGCCAGCAGTTCCCGACTAGTTGGATCAGATACGCAGTATTTT.